This passage covers 16 T cell receptor beta chains from one sample sequenced in a study of T-cell memory formation after mild COVID-19. Via MiXCR, TCRdb re-called the 5' RACE reads, giving one row per CDR3 protein. Of under 35,000 distinct CDR3 sequences listed, roughly a sixth are singletons. Sequencing was done on a sample of PBMCs or a T cell subset sorted from them (not recorded which). Every receptor here comes from an adult who had mild COVID-19 (a few samples of this study predate the infection). Cell type and time point are not known.

This clonotype came up many times. The rearrangement links TRBV7-2 to TRBJ2-7, with a possible D match to TRBD2 (7 bases). V lost 5 bases and J 6 bases, leaving 17 bases between the germline ends. The germline gives CDR1 SGHTA, CDR2 FQGNSA. The CDR3 totals 14 residues. The CDR3 bases are TGTGCCAGCAGCCCCTCGGGGGGCCCCTTCGAGCAGTACTTC. It is translated as CASSPSGGPFEQYF.

This clonotype was observed at least ten times. The chain has TRBV9 and TRBJ2-1, with 8 bases identical to TRBD2. Germline V CDR1 and CDR2: SGDLS, YYNGEE. Losses at the gene ends were 2 bases for V and 3 bases for J; bases not matched to a gene: 1. The CDR3 covers 14 residues. This chain's CDR3 is CASSVRGGYNEQFF. The CDR3 DNA follows: TGTGCCAGCAGCGTTCGGGGGGGCTACAATGAGCAGTTCTTC.

This clonotype was seen a single time. Given a much more abundant clone one base away, this may be a read error. V is TRBV7-2 and J is TRBJ2-5; TRBD2 aligns across 10 bases. The length of the CDR3 is 15 residues. Germline CDR1 SGHTA, CDR2 FQGNSA. The CDR3 sequence: CSSSALAGVKKTQYF. The DNA for the CDR3 is TGTTCCAGCAGCGCCCTAGCGGGAGTAAAAAAGACCCAGTACTTC.

This clonotype was picked up one time. This chain uses TRBV19 with TRBJ2-1, with D perhaps TRBD1 (7 bases). The V end lost 7 bases, the J end lost 7 bases, and 17 bases lay between the germline ends. This CDR3 comprises 14 residues. Germline CDR1 LNHDA, CDR2 SQIVND (reference sequence). CDR3 DNA sequence: TGTGCCAGTAACAGGCAGGGGGGTTTGAATGAGCAGTTCTTC. This sequence encodes CASNRQGGLNEQFF.

There are many counts of this clonotype. The V and J genes are TRBV7-7 and TRBJ2-7; D is possibly TRBD1 (6 bases). This CDR3 spans 15 amino acids. V lost 1 base and J 0 bases, leaving 10 bases between the germline ends. CDR1 SSHAT and CDR2 FNYEAQ come from the germline V gene (reference sequence). The CDR3 nucleotides are TGTGCCAGCAGCTTAGGTCCAGGGGACTCCTACGAGCAGTACTTC. Its protein product is CASSLGPGDSYEQYF.

This clonotype was picked up many times. The chain links TRBV10-3 to TRBJ1-1; unclear D gene. Germline CDR1 ENHRY, CDR2 SYGVKD. V dropped 6 bases and J dropped 1 base, with 15 bases sitting between them. The CDR3 is 15 amino acids. In DNA, the CDR3 is TGTGCCATCAGACTAAACCCTGTAAGGAACACTGAAGCTTTCTTT. Translation gives CAIRLNPVRNTEAFF.

Ten or more counts support this clonotype. The CDR3 reads CASSIILAVEETQYF. The CDR3 coding sequence is TGTGCCAGTAGTATAATCCTAGCTGTAGAGGAGACCCAGTACTTC. The chain is built from TRBV19 and TRBJ2-5; perhaps TRBD2 as D (5 bases). Germline CDR1 is LNHDA and CDR2 is SQIVND (reference sequence). Deletions cut 2 bases from V and 5 bases from J, with 15 bases between. The CDR3 spans 15 residues.

In its sample, this clonotype was seen many times. The J gene is TRBJ2-1, the V gene TRBV12-3 or TRBV12-4; a possible D gene is TRBD1 (5 bases). Trimming stripped 3 bases from V and 5 bases from J, with 8 bases between. The CDR3 length is 13 residues. The CDR3 nucleotides are TGTGCCAGCAGTTTGAACAGGAACAATGAGCAGTTCTTC. It encodes CASSLNRNNEQFF.

This clonotype was recorded many times. As DNA, the CDR3 is TGTGCCAGCAGCTCGCCTATAGCCACAGATACGCAGTATTTT. Amino acid sequence: CASSSPIATDTQYF. This chain uses TRBV7-9 with TRBJ2-3; D is unclear. CDR3 length: 14 residues. The V and J ends lost 4 bases and 2 bases respectively, with 10 bases between them. The germline V gene encodes CDR1 SEHNR and CDR2 FQNEAQ (reference sequence).

V gene TRBV14 combines with J gene TRBJ1-1, with TRBD1 as a possible D gene (5 bases). Trimming cost V 4 bases and J 7 bases, with 19 bases left between them. Germline CDR1 reads SGHDN; CDR2 reads FVKESK. The CDR3 loop spans 15 amino acids. DNA for the CDR3: TGTGCCAGCAGCCTCCAAAGTTGGGGGGTTAGTGAAGCTTTCTTT. This gives the protein CASSLQSWGVSEAFF.

This clonotype rates as medium-sized. J is TRBJ1-3 and V is TRBV29-1, with 9 bases that match TRBD1. The CDR3 sequence is 13 residues long. V shed 6 bases and J 4 bases; nucleotides not matched to a gene: 4. CDR1 is SQVTM, CDR2 ANQGSEA, per germline. Here the CDR3 DNA reads TGCAGCGTGAACAGGGGGCAAGGAAACACCATATATTTT. This codes for CSVNRGQGNTIYF.

This clonotype was counted ten times or more. The chain carries TRBV15 and TRBJ1-5; 7 nucleotides line up with TRBD1. J gave up 6 bases and V 1 base, and 6 bases lay outside the gene matches. This CDR3 comprises 15 residues. CDR1 is LNHNV and CDR2 is YYDKDF in the germline V gene (reference sequence). In DNA, the CDR3 is TGTGCCACCAGCAGAGGTGCGCAGGGGGGTCAGCCCCAGCATTTT. It is translated as CATSRGAQGGQPQHF.

This chain links TRBV19 with TRBJ2-1; 8 bases match TRBD2. There are 13 residues in the CDR3. Germline loops: CDR1 LNHDA, CDR2 SQIVND (reference sequence). The junction had 2 bases not matched to a gene; V was cut back by 6 bases and J by 4 bases. In DNA, the CDR3 is TGTGCCAGTAGGGCTAGCGGGTACAATGAGCAGTTCTTC. As protein: CASRASGYNEQFF.

This clonotype was seen ten or more times. This chain links TRBV12-3 or TRBV12-4 with TRBJ2-1, with 10 bases aligning to TRBD2. The CDR3 length is 14 residues. With 6 bases clipped from V and 6 bases from J, the junction kept 5 bases outside the gene matches. CDR3 in DNA: TGTGCCAGCAGACTAGCGGGGATTATCAATGAGCAGTTCTTC. Translated, it gives CASRLAGIINEQFF.

This clonotype was found many times. This chain links TRBV20-1 with TRBJ1-1; 11 nucleotides line up with TRBD1. Trimming took 0 bases from V and 4 from J; bases not matched to a gene: 10. This CDR3 is 17 amino acids long. CDR1 DFQATT and CDR2 SNEGSKA come from the germline V gene (reference sequence). CDR3 in DNA: TGCAGTGCTAGAGATTTCGCATCAGGGACAGGGGGCACTGAAGCTTTCTTT. Translation gives CSARDFASGTGGTEAFF.

At least ten counts were recorded for this clonotype. The gene calls are TRBV5-1 and TRBJ1-1; D is possibly TRBD1 (6 bases). Per germline, CDR1 SGHRS and CDR2 YFSETQ. There are 15 residues in the CDR3. With 4 bases removed from V and 1 base from J, the gap between germline ends came to 14 bases. The CDR3 nucleotides are TGCGCCAGCAGCCCTACAGGGTGGGAGAACACTGAAGCTTTCTTT. Translated, it gives CASSPTGWENTEAFF. Complete variable domain (other parts from reference TRBV5-1 and TRBJ1-1): KAGVTQTPRYLIKTRGQQVTLSCSPISGHRSVSWYQQTPGQGLQFLFEYFSETQRNKGNFPGRFSGRQFSNSRSEMNVSTLELGDSALYLCASSPTGWENTEAFFGQGTRLTVV.